This TCR beta chain was observed in a study of CD8 T cells in ankylosing spondylitis. Overall study findings and caveats: In synovial fluid and blood from reactive arthritis, some motif variants were previously reported. Eight or nine highly homologous variants made up a TCR beta motif that seemed to typify ankylosing spondylitis blood. Researchers reportedly found disease-linked clones significantly enriched in matched ankylosing spondylitis synovial fluid.

TCR beta libraries were made by quantitative 5'-RACE with molecular barcodes. A single record per CDR3 protein comes from TCRdb applying MiXCR to the 5' RACE reads. Among 220,000 or so distinct CDR3 sequences listed, around 20% were seen once. The CDR3 is 15 residues long. Trimming at V came to 0 bases and at J to 9 bases, leaving 11 bases not matched to a gene. Germline loops: CDR1 LGHNA, CDR2 YSLEER. This clonotype occurred a few times. What it recognizes is unknown. Material: blood, either unsorted or a sorted T cell fraction (not recorded which). This sequence originates from a male donor with ankylosing spondylitis. J is TRBJ2-7 and V is TRBV4-3; 7 bases are shared with TRBD2. The CDR3 loop is CASSQEPSGNGGQYF. The CDR3 DNA is TGCGCCAGCAGCCAAGAACCTAGCGGAAACGGGGGGCAGTACTTC.